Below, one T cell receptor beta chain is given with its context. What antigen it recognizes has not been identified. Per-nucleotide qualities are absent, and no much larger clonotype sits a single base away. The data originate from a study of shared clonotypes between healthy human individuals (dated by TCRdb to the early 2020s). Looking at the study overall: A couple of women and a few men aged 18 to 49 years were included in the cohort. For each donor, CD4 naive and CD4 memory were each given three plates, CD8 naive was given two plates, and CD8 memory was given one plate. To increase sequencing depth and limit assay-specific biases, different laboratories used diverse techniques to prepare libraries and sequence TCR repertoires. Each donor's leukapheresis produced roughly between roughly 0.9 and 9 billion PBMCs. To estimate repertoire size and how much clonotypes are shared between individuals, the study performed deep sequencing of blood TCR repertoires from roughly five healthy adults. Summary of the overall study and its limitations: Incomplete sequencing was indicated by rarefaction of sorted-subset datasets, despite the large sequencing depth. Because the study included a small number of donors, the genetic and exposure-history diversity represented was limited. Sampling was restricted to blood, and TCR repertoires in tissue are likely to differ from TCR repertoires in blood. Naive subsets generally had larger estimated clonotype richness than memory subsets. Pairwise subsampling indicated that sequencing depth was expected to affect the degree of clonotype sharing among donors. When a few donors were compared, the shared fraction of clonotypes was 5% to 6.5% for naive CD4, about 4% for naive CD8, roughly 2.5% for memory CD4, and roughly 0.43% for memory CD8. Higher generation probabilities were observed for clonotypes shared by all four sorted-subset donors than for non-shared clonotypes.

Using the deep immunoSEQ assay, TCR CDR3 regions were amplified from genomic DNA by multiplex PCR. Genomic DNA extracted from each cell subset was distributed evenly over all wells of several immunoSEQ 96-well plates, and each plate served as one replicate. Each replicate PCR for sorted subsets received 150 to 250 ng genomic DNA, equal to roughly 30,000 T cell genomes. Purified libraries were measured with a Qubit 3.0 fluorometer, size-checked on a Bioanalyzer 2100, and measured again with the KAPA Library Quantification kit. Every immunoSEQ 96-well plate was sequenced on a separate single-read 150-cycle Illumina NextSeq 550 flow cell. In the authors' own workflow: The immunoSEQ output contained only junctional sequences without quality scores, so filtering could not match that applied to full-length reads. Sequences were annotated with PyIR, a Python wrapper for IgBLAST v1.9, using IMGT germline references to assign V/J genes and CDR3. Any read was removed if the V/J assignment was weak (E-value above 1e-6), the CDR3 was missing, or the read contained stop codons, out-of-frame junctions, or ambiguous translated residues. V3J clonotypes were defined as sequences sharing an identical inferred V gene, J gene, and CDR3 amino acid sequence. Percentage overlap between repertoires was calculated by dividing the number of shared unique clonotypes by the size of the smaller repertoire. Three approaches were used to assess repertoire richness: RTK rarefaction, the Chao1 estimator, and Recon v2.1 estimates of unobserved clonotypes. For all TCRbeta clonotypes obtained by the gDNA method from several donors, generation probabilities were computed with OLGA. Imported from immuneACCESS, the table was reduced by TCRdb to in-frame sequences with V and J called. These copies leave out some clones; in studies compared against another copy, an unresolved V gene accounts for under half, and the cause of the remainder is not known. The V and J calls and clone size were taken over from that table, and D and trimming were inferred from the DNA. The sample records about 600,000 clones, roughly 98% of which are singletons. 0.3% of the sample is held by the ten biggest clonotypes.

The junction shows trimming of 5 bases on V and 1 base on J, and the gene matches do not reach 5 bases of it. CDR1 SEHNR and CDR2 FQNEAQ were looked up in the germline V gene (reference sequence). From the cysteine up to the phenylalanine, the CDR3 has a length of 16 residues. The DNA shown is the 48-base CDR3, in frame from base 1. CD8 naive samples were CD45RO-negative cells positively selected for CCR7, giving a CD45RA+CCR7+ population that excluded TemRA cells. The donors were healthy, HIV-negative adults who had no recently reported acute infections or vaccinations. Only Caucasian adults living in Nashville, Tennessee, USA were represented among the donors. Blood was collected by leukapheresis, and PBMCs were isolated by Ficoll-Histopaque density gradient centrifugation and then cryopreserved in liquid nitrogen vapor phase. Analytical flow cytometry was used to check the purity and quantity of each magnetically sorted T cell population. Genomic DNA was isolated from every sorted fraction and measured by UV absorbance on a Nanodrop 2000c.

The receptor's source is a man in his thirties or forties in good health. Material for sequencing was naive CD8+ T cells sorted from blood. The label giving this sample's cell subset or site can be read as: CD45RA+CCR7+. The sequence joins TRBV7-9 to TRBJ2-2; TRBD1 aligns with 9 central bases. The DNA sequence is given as TGTGCCAGCAGCCATCAGGGACAGGGGAACACCGGGGAGCTGTTTTTT. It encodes CASSHQGQGNTGELFF. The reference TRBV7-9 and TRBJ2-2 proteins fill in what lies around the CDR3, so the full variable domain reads DTGVSQNPRHKITKRGQNVTFRCDPISEHNRLYWYRQTLGQGPEFLTYFQNEAQLEKSRLLSDRFSAERPKGSFSTLEIQRTEQGDSAMYLCASSHQGQGNTGELFFGEGSRLTVL.